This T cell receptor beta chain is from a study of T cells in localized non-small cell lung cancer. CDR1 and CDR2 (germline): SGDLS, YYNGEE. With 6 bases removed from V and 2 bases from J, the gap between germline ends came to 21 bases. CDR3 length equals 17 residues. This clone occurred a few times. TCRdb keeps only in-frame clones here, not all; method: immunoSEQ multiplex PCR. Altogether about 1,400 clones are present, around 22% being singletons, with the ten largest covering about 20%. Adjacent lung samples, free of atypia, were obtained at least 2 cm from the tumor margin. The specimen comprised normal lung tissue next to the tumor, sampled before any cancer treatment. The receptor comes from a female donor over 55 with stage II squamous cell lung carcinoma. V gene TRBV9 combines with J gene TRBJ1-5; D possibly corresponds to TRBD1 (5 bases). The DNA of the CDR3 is TGTGCCAGCACCCGGGGGGGGACCCAACCGGGCAATCAGCCCCAGCATTTT. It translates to CASTRGGTQPGNQPQHF. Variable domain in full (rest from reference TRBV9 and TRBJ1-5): DSGVTQTPKHLITATGQRVTLRCSPRSGDLSVYWYQQSLDQGLQFLIQYYNGEERAKGNILERFSAQQFPDLHSELNLSSLELGDSALYFCASTRGGTQPGNQPQHFGDGTRLSIL.